These T cell receptor beta chains were read from a single sample in a study of T cells in Graves' hyperthyroidism and ophthalmopathy. From the multiplex PCR reads, TCRdb called clonotypes with MiXCR, one entry per CDR3 protein. Of hundreds of thousands of distinct CDR3 sequences listed, about 15% are singletons. Specimen: blood. The receptor source for this set is a woman between 18 and 29 years old with Graves' hyperthyroidism. Both conserved end residues are part of each CDR3. The order of the fields is D gene, V gene, clone size, J gene, CDR3 DNA, CDR3 protein. D genes are given only for firm matches. A row's size may be missing; if present it is once, few, many or a size class.

d_call: TRBD2; v_call: TRBV5-1; clone_size: many; j_call: TRBJ2-1; cdr3_nt: TGCGCCAGCAGTAGGACTAGCGGGAACTACAATGAGCAGTTCTTC; cdr3_aa: CASSRTSGNYNEQFF
d_call: TRBD2; v_call: TRBV29-1; clone_size: .; j_call: TRBJ2-1; cdr3_nt: TGCAGCGTTGACCCCGGACTAGCGGGATCCTACAATGAGCAGTTCTTC; cdr3_aa: CSVDPGLAGSYNEQFF
d_call: .; v_call: TRBV12-3/TRBV12-4; clone_size: .; j_call: TRBJ2-2; cdr3_nt: TGTGCCAGCAGTCGCCGACAGGCAGGAGCCGGGGAGCTGTTTTTT; cdr3_aa: CASSRRQAGAGELFF
d_call: .; v_call: TRBV28; clone_size: many; j_call: TRBJ1-1; cdr3_nt: TGTGCCAGCAGTTTAAGCGGCAGGGAGACGACTGAAGCTTTCTTT; cdr3_aa: CASSLSGRETTEAFF
d_call: TRBD2; v_call: TRBV7-6; clone_size: .; j_call: TRBJ2-1; cdr3_nt: TGTGCCAGCAGCTTAGTCTATAGCGGGAGTCGCTCCTACAATGAGCAGTTCTTC; cdr3_aa: CASSLVYSGSRSYNEQFF
d_call: TRBD2; v_call: TRBV20-1; clone_size: many; j_call: TRBJ2-7; cdr3_nt: TGCAGTGCTGTCGGACTAGCGGGAGAATCACCTACCTACGAGCAGTACTTC; cdr3_aa: CSAVGLAGESPTYEQYF
d_call: .; v_call: TRBV7-9; clone_size: many; j_call: TRBJ2-2; cdr3_nt: TGTGCCAGCAGCCCCATGGGACAGAACACCGGGGAGCTGTTTTTT; cdr3_aa: CASSPMGQNTGELFF
d_call: .; v_call: TRBV7-8; clone_size: .; j_call: TRBJ1-1; cdr3_nt: TGTGCCAGCAGCTCTACACAGACCCAGGGAGCTTTCTTT; cdr3_aa: CASSSTQTQGAFF
d_call: TRBD2; v_call: TRBV7-9; clone_size: many; j_call: TRBJ2-1; cdr3_nt: TGTGCCAGCAGCTTAGAGGCGTTGGGACTAGCGGGAGGAAATGAGCAGTTCTTC; cdr3_aa: CASSLEALGLAGGNEQFF
d_call: .; v_call: TRBV11-2; clone_size: many; j_call: TRBJ1-1; cdr3_nt: TGTGCCAGCAACCCTCCGGGGGCGTTGAACACTGAAGCTTTCTTT; cdr3_aa: CASNPPGALNTEAFF
d_call: TRBD1; v_call: TRBV2; clone_size: few; j_call: TRBJ2-6; cdr3_nt: TGTGCCAGTCAGGGGGCTCGGTCTGGGGCCAACGTCCTGACTTTC; cdr3_aa: CASQGARSGANVLTF
d_call: .; v_call: TRBV4-3; clone_size: .; j_call: TRBJ2-2; cdr3_nt: TGCGCCAGCAGCCAAGAGAGGGCTACACGCGGGGAGCTGTTTTTT; cdr3_aa: CASSQERATRGELFF
d_call: .; v_call: TRBV20-1; clone_size: many; j_call: TRBJ1-5; cdr3_nt: TGCAGTGCTACCCTCGACGGAAGCAATCAGCCCCAGCATTTT; cdr3_aa: CSATLDGSNQPQHF
d_call: .; v_call: TRBV6-1; clone_size: many; j_call: TRBJ2-7; cdr3_nt: TGTGCCAGCAGTGAAGAAAACAGACCCTACGAGCAGTACTTC; cdr3_aa: CASSEENRPYEQYF
d_call: TRBD1; v_call: TRBV6-2/TRBV6-3; clone_size: many; j_call: TRBJ2-7; cdr3_nt: TGTGCCAGCAGTTCGGACAGGGGTCTCTACGAGCAGTACTTC; cdr3_aa: CASSSDRGLYEQYF
d_call: TRBD1; v_call: TRBV28; clone_size: many; j_call: TRBJ2-7; cdr3_nt: TGTGCCAGCAGTTCACCGGGACAGGTCTACGAGCAGTACTTC; cdr3_aa: CASSSPGQVYEQYF
d_call: TRBD2; v_call: TRBV4-3; clone_size: .; j_call: TRBJ2-3; cdr3_nt: TGCGCCAGCAGCCAAGCCGGACTAGCAGACACAGATACGCAGTATTTT; cdr3_aa: CASSQAGLADTDTQYF
d_call: TRBD1; v_call: TRBV11-3; clone_size: few; j_call: TRBJ2-1; cdr3_nt: TGTGCCAGCAGCGGAGGGACAGGGGACTACAATGAGCAGTTCTTC; cdr3_aa: CASSGGTGDYNEQFF
d_call: .; v_call: TRBV20-1; clone_size: many; j_call: TRBJ2-3; cdr3_nt: TGCAGTGCTAGACCTGGGACACTAGCCCTGGGGGATACGCAGTATTTT; cdr3_aa: CSARPGTLALGDTQYF
d_call: .; v_call: TRBV14; clone_size: few; j_call: TRBJ2-7; cdr3_nt: TGTGCCAGCAGCCGAGGGGCTACGATCTCCTACGAGCAGTACTTC; cdr3_aa: CASSRGATISYEQYF
d_call: .; v_call: TRBV12-3/TRBV12-4; clone_size: many; j_call: TRBJ1-1; cdr3_nt: TGTGCCAGCAGTTTTCCATTAGCGGGGGAGAACACTGAAGCTTTCTTT; cdr3_aa: CASSFPLAGENTEAFF
d_call: TRBD2; v_call: TRBV7-3; clone_size: .; j_call: TRBJ2-1; cdr3_nt: TGTGCCAGCAGCCCCGGGAGGGGCTACAATGAGCAGTTCTTC; cdr3_aa: CASSPGRGYNEQFF
d_call: .; v_call: TRBV5-5; clone_size: many; j_call: TRBJ1-2; cdr3_nt: TGTGCCAGCAGCCCTAGACGGGTACTTAACTATGGCTACACCTTC; cdr3_aa: CASSPRRVLNYGYTF
d_call: .; v_call: TRBV19; clone_size: few; j_call: TRBJ1-1; cdr3_nt: TGTGCCAGTAGTATGACCAGGAACACTGAAGCTTTCTTT; cdr3_aa: CASSMTRNTEAFF
d_call: .; v_call: TRBV29-1; clone_size: .; j_call: TRBJ2-7; cdr3_nt: TGCAGCGTTGCTAGGTCTACCTACGAGCAGTACTTC; cdr3_aa: CSVARSTYEQYF
d_call: .; v_call: TRBV3-1; clone_size: many; j_call: TRBJ1-1; cdr3_nt: TGTGCCAGCAGCCAAGAAGAAGGCAGAAAGAACACTGAAGCTTTCTTT; cdr3_aa: CASSQEEGRKNTEAFF
d_call: TRBD1; v_call: TRBV10-2; clone_size: .; j_call: TRBJ1-5; cdr3_nt: TGCGCCAGCAGTGATAAGTTCGCGGGACAGGAAAATCAGCCCCAGCATTTT; cdr3_aa: CASSDKFAGQENQPQHF
d_call: TRBD2; v_call: TRBV28; clone_size: .; j_call: TRBJ2-1; cdr3_nt: TGTGCCAGCATGATCGGTGGCGGGAGTGGTAATGAGCAGTTCTTC; cdr3_aa: CASMIGGGSGNEQFF
d_call: .; v_call: TRBV20-1; clone_size: once; j_call: TRBJ1-1; cdr3_nt: TGCAGTGCTAGACTCGGCAGGGTGAACACTGAAGCTTTCTTT; cdr3_aa: CSARLGRVNTEAFF
d_call: .; v_call: TRBV28; clone_size: many; j_call: TRBJ1-1; cdr3_nt: TGTGCCAGCAGTTTACTACCCTTAACCACTGAAGCTTTCTTT; cdr3_aa: CASSLLPLTTEAFF
d_call: .; v_call: TRBV19; clone_size: few; j_call: TRBJ2-5; cdr3_nt: TGTGCCAGTAGTATAGGAGGGGAGCTCCAAGAGACCCAGTACTTC; cdr3_aa: CASSIGGELQETQYF
d_call: .; v_call: TRBV30; clone_size: many; j_call: TRBJ2-1; cdr3_nt: TGTGCCTGGAGACCGAAGCTACTTCCCTACAATGAGCAGTTCTTC; cdr3_aa: CAWRPKLLPYNEQFF
d_call: .; v_call: TRBV7-6; clone_size: few; j_call: TRBJ2-1; cdr3_nt: TGTGCCAGCAGCAAGATATCGGGCTACAATGAGCAGTTCTTC; cdr3_aa: CASSKISGYNEQFF
d_call: .; v_call: TRBV3-1; clone_size: many; j_call: TRBJ2-3; cdr3_nt: TGTGCCAGCAGCCAAAAAGGCGCTTATACGCAGTATTTT; cdr3_aa: CASSQKGAYTQYF
d_call: TRBD1; v_call: TRBV2; clone_size: many; j_call: TRBJ1-2; cdr3_nt: TGTGCCAGCACGGGACAGGGCGCCGCCTATGGCTACACCTTC; cdr3_aa: CASTGQGAAYGYTF
d_call: TRBD2; v_call: TRBV7-3; clone_size: few; j_call: TRBJ2-3; cdr3_nt: TGTGCCAGCAGCCGTAGCCGGGACTACCCACAGTATTTT; cdr3_aa: CASSRSRDYPQYF
d_call: TRBD1; v_call: TRBV6-1; clone_size: few; j_call: TRBJ2-2; cdr3_nt: TGTGCCAGCAAGATTTGGACAGGGGACACCGGGGAGCTGTTTTTT; cdr3_aa: CASKIWTGDTGELFF
d_call: .; v_call: TRBV3-1; clone_size: many; j_call: TRBJ2-1; cdr3_nt: TGTGCCAGCAGCCAGGTAGGAGCTGAGCAGTTCTTC; cdr3_aa: CASSQVGAEQFF
d_call: .; v_call: TRBV7-3; clone_size: few; j_call: TRBJ1-1; cdr3_nt: TGTGCCAGCAGCCTCCATCATGGGGGTACTGAAGCTTTCTTT; cdr3_aa: CASSLHHGGTEAFF
d_call: .; v_call: TRBV20-1; clone_size: many; j_call: TRBJ1-4; cdr3_nt: TGCAGTGCTAGGCAGTCACGATTGCTTAATGAAAAACTGTTTTTT; cdr3_aa: CSARQSRLLNEKLFF
d_call: TRBD2; v_call: TRBV11-2; clone_size: .; j_call: TRBJ2-1; cdr3_nt: TGTGCCAGCAGCTTTTTAACTGGCGGGAGGGGAAATGAGCAGTTCTTC; cdr3_aa: CASSFLTGGRGNEQFF
d_call: .; v_call: TRBV5-6; clone_size: many; j_call: TRBJ1-4; cdr3_nt: TGTGCCAGCAGCTTGGGTGCGGGTGAAAAACTGTTTTTT; cdr3_aa: CASSLGAGEKLFF
d_call: .; v_call: TRBV4-2; clone_size: many; j_call: TRBJ2-6; cdr3_nt: TGTGCCAGCAGCCAAGTCTCAGCTTTCGCCGGGGCCAACGTCCTGACTTTC; cdr3_aa: CASSQVSAFAGANVLTF
d_call: .; v_call: TRBV7-2; clone_size: .; j_call: TRBJ2-3; cdr3_nt: TGTGCCAGCAGCCCCTTTGCGGGAAGCACAGATACGCAGTATTTT; cdr3_aa: CASSPFAGSTDTQYF
d_call: .; v_call: TRBV24-1; clone_size: .; j_call: TRBJ2-1; cdr3_nt: TGTGCCACCAGTACTCTGCCCGAACCCAATGAGCAGTTCTTC; cdr3_aa: CATSTLPEPNEQFF
d_call: .; v_call: TRBV6-1; clone_size: .; j_call: TRBJ2-1; cdr3_nt: TGTGCCAGCAGCGGACGGGACGTCTCCTACAATGAGCAGTTCTTC; cdr3_aa: CASSGRDVSYNEQFF
d_call: TRBD2; v_call: TRBV7-3; clone_size: few; j_call: TRBJ2-3; cdr3_nt: TGTGCCAGCAGCTCCCTTAGCGGGAAATCAGATACGCAGTATTTT; cdr3_aa: CASSSLSGKSDTQYF
d_call: .; v_call: TRBV29-1; clone_size: few; j_call: TRBJ2-5; cdr3_nt: TGCAGCGTTGTAACAGGAGGAGGGGCCCAGTACTTC; cdr3_aa: CSVVTGGGAQYF
d_call: .; v_call: TRBV27; clone_size: many; j_call: TRBJ2-1; cdr3_nt: TGTGCCAGCAGTTTTGGTGCGGGAAGTTGGGGGAATGAGCAGTTCTTC; cdr3_aa: CASSFGAGSWGNEQFF
d_call: TRBD2; v_call: TRBV19; clone_size: .; j_call: TRBJ2-7; cdr3_nt: TGTGCCAGTAGTCCATGGACTAGCGGCGTATACGAGCAGTACTTC; cdr3_aa: CASSPWTSGVYEQYF
d_call: .; v_call: TRBV7-9; clone_size: .; j_call: TRBJ1-1; cdr3_nt: TGTGCCAGCAGCTCCCGCGAGGGCGGTGGGAACACTGAAGCTTTCTTT; cdr3_aa: CASSSREGGGNTEAFF
d_call: .; v_call: TRBV7-9; clone_size: many; j_call: TRBJ2-7; cdr3_nt: TGTGCCAGCAGCTTAGTGGGTACACACTCCTACGAGCAGTACTTC; cdr3_aa: CASSLVGTHSYEQYF